Included here is one TCR beta chain sequence, with context. As yet, its antigen is unknown. This specimen comes from a study of graft-versus-host responses after intestinal transplantation. At the level of the study: Recipients obtained multivisceral, liver-intestinal, or isolated intestinal transplants.

The V end lost 6 bases, the J end lost 3 bases, and 23 bases lay between the germline ends. The CDR3 is 17 residues long. Germline V lookup: CDR1 SGHVS, CDR2 FNYEAQ. Study results and limitations: High graft-versus-host to host-versus-graft T cell clonal ratios marked allografts of patients with graft-donor macrochimerism. Early post-transplant HvG declines tracked with peak circulating GvH clone levels. Among recipient marrow samples, GvH clones were found; some appeared first in ileum or blood.

Sequenced by immunoSEQ multiplex PCR; TCRdb stores in-frame clones only, minus some. The sample records about 120,000 clones, approximately 92% being singletons. The source is a human donor who received an intestinal transplant. This sequence joins TRBV7-6 and TRBJ2-5, with D possibly being TRBD1 or TRBD2 (5 bases each). The input for sequencing was unstimulated CD4+ T cells sorted from spleen or lymph node cells, taken before intestinal transplant. This chain's CDR3 is CASRKRTALGGEETQYF. The CDR3 DNA follows: TGTGCCAGCAGAAAACGGACGGCCCTTGGGGGAGAAGAGACCCAGTACTTC.